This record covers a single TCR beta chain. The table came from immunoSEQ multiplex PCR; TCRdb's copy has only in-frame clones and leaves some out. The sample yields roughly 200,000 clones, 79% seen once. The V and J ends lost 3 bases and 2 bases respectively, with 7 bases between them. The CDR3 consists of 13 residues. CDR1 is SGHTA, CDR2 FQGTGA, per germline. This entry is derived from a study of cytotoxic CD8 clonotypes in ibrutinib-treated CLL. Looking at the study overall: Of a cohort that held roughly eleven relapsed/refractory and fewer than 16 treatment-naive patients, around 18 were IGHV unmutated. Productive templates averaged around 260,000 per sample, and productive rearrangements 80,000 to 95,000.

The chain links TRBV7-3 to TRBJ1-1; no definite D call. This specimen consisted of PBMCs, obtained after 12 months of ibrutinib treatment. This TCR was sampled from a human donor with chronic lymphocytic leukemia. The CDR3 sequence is CASSFSSNTEAFF. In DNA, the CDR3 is TGTGCCAGCAGCTTTTCGTCTAACACTGAAGCTTTCTTT.